A selection of T cell receptor beta chains follows, all from one sample in a study of control samples from healthy donors and cancer patients. Sequenced by immunoSEQ multiplex PCR; TCRdb stores in-frame clones only, minus some. This table holds over 150,000 clones, around 90% found once. The sequencing input was blood. The receptor set was obtained from a woman aged 45-60 years in good health. CDR3s include the opening cysteine and the closing phenylalanine or tryptophan.

v_gene,CDR3aa
TRBV12-3/TRBV12-4,CASGDEKLFF
TRBV12-3/TRBV12-4,CASSSRTGSGYTF
TRBV6-6,CASSYTRGAYNEQFF
TRBV3-1/TRBV3-2,CASTWARWGTEAFF
TRBV9,CASSVGQGHVDEQFF
TRBV5-1,CASSLAAGFGYGYTF
TRBV6-5,CASTPGQGTDTQYF
TRBV6-5,CASSYARGVETQYF
TRBV20-1,CSASIRSVRVSEAFF
TRBV9,CASSVALRGRSYNEQFF
TRBV7-2,CASQPKNTYEQYF
TRBV6-5,CASRPKRDPYNEQFF
TRBV30,CAWSKPRTDPNQPQHF
TRBV5-1,CASSPRQGLGTEAFF
TRBV6-1,CASSVQGPGEGINTEAFF